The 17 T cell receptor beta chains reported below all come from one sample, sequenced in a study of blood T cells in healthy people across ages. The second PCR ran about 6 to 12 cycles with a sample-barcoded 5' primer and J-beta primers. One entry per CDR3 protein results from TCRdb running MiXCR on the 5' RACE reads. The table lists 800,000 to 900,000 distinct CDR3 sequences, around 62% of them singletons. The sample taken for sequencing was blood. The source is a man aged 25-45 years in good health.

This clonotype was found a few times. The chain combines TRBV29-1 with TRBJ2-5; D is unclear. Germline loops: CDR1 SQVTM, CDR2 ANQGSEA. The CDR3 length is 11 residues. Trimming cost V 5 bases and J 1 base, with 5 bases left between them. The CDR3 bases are TGCAGCGTTTGCACCCAAGAGACCCAGTACTTC. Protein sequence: CSVCTQETQYF. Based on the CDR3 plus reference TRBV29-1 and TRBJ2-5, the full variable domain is SAVISQKPSRDICQRGTSLTIQCQVDSQVTMMFWYRQQPGQSLTLIATANQGSEATYESGFVIDKFPISRPNLTFSTLTVSNMSPEDSSIYLCSVCTQETQYFGPGTRLLVL.

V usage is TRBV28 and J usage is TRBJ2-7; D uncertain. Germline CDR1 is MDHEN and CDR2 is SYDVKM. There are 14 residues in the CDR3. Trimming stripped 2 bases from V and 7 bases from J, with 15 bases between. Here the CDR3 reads CASSLNPPFGEQYF. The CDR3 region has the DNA TGTGCCAGCAGTTTAAACCCACCTTTCGGGGAGCAGTACTTC.

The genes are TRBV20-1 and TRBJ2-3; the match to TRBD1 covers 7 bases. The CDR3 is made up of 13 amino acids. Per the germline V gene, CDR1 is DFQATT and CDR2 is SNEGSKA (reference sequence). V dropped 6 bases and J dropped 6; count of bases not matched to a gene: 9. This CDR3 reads CSADRGGRDTQYF. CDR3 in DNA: TGCAGTGCCGATCGAGGGGGCAGGGATACGCAGTATTTT.

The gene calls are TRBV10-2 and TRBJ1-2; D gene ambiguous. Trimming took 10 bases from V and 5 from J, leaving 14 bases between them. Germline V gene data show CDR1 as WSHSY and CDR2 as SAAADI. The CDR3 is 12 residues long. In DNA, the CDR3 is TGCGCCACGTCAGCCAATGGATATGGCTACACCTTC. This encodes CATSANGYGYTF.

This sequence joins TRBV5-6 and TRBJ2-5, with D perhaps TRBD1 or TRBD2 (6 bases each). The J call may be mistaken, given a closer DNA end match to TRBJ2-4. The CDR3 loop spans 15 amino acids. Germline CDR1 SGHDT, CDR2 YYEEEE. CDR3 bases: TGTGCCAGCAGCTCAACGTACGGGGGCACGGACATTCAGTACTTC. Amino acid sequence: CASSSTYGGTDIQYF.

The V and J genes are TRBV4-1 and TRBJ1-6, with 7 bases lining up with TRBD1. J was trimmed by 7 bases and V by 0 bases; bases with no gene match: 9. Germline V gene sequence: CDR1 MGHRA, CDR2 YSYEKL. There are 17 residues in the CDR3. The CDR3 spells CASSQELRFRGNSPLHF. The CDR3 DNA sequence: TGCGCCAGCAGCCAAGAGTTAAGGTTCAGGGGGAATTCACCCCTCCACTTT.

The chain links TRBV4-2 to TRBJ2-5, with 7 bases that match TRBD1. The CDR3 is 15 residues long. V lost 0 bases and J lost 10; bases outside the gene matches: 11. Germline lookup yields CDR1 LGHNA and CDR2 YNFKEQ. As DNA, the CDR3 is TGTGCCAGCAGCCAAGAAGAGTACTGGCCAGGGGGCCAGTACTTC. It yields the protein CASSQEEYWPGGQYF.

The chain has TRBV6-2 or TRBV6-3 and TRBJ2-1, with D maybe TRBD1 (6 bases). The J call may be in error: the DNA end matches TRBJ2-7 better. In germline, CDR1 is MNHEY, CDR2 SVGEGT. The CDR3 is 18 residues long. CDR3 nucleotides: TGTGCCAGCAGTTCCGCAAACAGGGTCTCATCGTCCTACAATGAGCAGTACTTC. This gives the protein CASSSANRVSSSYNEQYF.

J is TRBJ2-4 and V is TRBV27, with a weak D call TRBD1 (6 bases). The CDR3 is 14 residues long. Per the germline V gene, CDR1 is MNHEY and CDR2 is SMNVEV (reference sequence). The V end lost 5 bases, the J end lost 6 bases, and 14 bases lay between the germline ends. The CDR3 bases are TGTGCCAGCAGTACCTTACAGGGCTCAAACATTCAGTACTTC. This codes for CASSTLQGSNIQYF.

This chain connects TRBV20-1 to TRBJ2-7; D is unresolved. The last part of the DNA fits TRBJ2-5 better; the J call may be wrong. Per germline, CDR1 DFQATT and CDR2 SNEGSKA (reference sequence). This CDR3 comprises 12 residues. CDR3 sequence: CSAEVLQETQYF. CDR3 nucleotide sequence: TGCAGTGCCGAGGTCCTTCAAGAGACCCAGTACTTC.

The CDR3, as DNA: TGTGCCAGCAGCCACCCCGGGACCGGAACCAAAAGCTCCTACGAGCAGTACTTC. It codes for CASSHPGTGTKSSYEQYF. This chain links TRBV3-1 with TRBJ2-7, with D perhaps TRBD1 or TRBD2 (5 bases each). The CDR3 sequence is 18 residues long. V was cut by 3 bases and J by 0 bases, with 21 bases left in between. Germline CDR1 and CDR2: LGHDT and YNNKEL (reference sequence).

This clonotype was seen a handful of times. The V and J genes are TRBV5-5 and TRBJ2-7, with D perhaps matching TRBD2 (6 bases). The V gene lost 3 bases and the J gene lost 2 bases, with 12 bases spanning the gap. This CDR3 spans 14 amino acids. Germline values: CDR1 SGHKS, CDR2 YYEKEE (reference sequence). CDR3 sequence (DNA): TGTGCCAGCAGCTGGGGGGACCTCCCCTACGAGCAGTACTTC. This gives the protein CASSWGDLPYEQYF.

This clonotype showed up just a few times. The DNA for the CDR3 is TGTGCCAGCGTCGACACATGGGGACCCCTCCACTTT. Protein: CASVDTWGPLHF. The chain combines TRBV6-1 with TRBJ1-6; D not resolved. The CDR3 sequence is 12 residues long. Germline V gene lookup returns CDR1 MNHNS and CDR2 SASEGT. The V end lost 8 bases, the J end lost 12 bases, and 14 bases lay between the germline ends.

In DNA form, the CDR3 reads TGTGCCAGCGGCCAAGTTACAGATACGCAGTATTTT. Protein: CASGQVTDTQYF. The chain has TRBV7-9 and TRBJ2-3, with D uncertain. V lost 8 bases, J lost 3 bases, and 9 bases lay in between. Per the germline V gene, CDR1 is SEHNR and CDR2 is FQNEAQ (reference sequence). The CDR3 covers 12 residues.

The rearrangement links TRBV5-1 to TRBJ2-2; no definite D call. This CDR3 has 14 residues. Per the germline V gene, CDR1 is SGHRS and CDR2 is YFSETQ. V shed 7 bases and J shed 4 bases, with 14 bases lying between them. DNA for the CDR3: TGCGCCAGCTTCCAAGCCCCGAGCACCGGGGAGCTGTTTTTT. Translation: CASFQAPSTGELFF.

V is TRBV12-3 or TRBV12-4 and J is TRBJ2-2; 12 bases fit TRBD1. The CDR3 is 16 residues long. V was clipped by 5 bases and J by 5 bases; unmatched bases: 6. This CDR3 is CASSLRGQGATGELFF. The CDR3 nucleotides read TGTGCCAGCAGTCTCCGGGGACAGGGGGCGACCGGGGAGCTGTTTTTT.

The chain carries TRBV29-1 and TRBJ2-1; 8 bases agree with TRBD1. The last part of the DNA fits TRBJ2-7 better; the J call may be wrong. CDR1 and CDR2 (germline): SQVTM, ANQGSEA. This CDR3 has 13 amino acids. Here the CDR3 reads CSVVTGQADKQYF. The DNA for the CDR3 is TGCAGCGTTGTTACGGGACAGGCGGACAAGCAGTACTTC.